Below, one T cell receptor beta chain is given with its context. Its recognized antigen is unknown. No clone much larger than this one lies a single base away; base qualities are absent. The immunoSEQ Assay, a bias-controlled multiplex PCR, was used to amplify TCRbeta CDR3 regions from genomic DNA. As for the original processing: Nucleated cell counts per sample were estimated from amplification of reference gene primers within the assay. To quantify the absolute abundance of each unique TCRbeta CDR3 rearrangement, sequence reads were collapsed and filtered. For each sample, productive Simpson clonality was calculated by taking the square root of Simpson's diversity index across productive rearrangements. In its TCRdb copy, this immuneACCESS table keeps in-frame sequences only and misses some clones. Where compared with another copy, unresolved V genes explain less than half of these, and the others have no known cause. V and J calls and clone size are given by that table; D and trimming were obtained from the DNA. The sample profile shows some 180,000 clones; around 90% of them were found once. 20% to 25% of the sample goes to the ten largest clones.

The sample originates from a study of blood T cell repertoires in COVID-19 (dated by TCRdb to the early 2020s). Broadly, across the study: Samples from collaborators originated in the United States, Italy and Spain and spanned both the acute and convalescent phases of COVID-19. The prospective study material was composed of cDNA or gDNA derived from T cells, B-cell-depleted T cells, or PBMCs. Deeply sampled blood TCRbeta repertoires from subjects exposed to, actively infected with, or recovered from COVID-19 were included in the dataset. A freely available public database, intended as a resource for researchers studying the immune response to SARS-CoV-2, is where the repertoires were released. Samples were obtained from the ongoing ImmuneRACE study (first 160 participants) and from over 1,000 subjects provided by 6 global collaborators. A de-identified subject ID, COVID-19 status, age in years and sex were almost always included in the sample metadata. Where available, HLA class I and class II types were obtained from metadata supplied by the sample provider rather than from assay-based typing. The paper as a whole reports these results and caveats: Clinical and demographic metadata were provided uncurated, with the amount varying by source and participant.

CDR1 is given as SEHNR and CDR2 as FQNEAQ, both from the germline V gene (reference sequence). The CDR3, cysteine through phenylalanine, is 16 amino acids long. The kept DNA is CDR3 alone, 48 bases in frame from the first base. The junction shows trimming of 1 base on V and 2 bases on J, plus 14 bases between the germline ends. Collaborating institutions collected whole blood in K2EDTA tubes following their own protocols. For TCRbeta analysis, collaborators shipped samples as frozen whole blood, isolated PBMCs, or DNA extracted from either of those sample types. The sample was peripheral blood. The sequence links TRBV7-9 to TRBJ2-5, with TRBD2 tentatively as D gene (5 bases match). The TCR originated in a man aged 55 to 70 with active or convalescent COVID-19. The nucleotide sequence is TGTGCCAGCAGCTTAGGCAGTTCGTCGGGGCAAGAGACCCAGTACTTC. Its protein is CASSLGSSSGQETQYF.